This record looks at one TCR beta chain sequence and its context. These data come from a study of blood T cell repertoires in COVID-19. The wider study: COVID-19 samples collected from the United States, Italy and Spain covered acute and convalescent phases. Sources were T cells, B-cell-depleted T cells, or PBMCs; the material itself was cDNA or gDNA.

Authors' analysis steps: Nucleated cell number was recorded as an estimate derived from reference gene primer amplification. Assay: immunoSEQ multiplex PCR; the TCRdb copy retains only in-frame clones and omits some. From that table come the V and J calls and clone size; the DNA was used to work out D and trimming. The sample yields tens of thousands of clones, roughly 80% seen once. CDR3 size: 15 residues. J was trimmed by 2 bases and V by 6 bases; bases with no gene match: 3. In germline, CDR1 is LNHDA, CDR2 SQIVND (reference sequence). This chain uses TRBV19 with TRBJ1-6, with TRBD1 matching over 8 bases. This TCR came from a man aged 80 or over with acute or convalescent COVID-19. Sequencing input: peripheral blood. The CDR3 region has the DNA TGTGCCAGTAGAACACAGGGGGCCTATAATTCACCCCTCCACTTT. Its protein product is CASRTQGAYNSPLHF.